What follows are 2 T cell receptor beta chains derived from one specimen sequenced in a study of blood T cell repertoires in COVID-19. Repertoires were generated with immunoSEQ multiplex PCR, while TCRdb's copy carries only in-frame clones and drops some. Of about 200,000 clones in the sample, around four fifths were seen once. Sequenced: peripheral blood. These receptors were obtained from a woman aged 45-60 years with acute or convalescent COVID-19.

This chain links TRBV23-1 with TRBJ2-1; TRBD2 matches at 11 bases. TRBV23-1 qualifies as an ORF whose function is uncertain. CDR3 size: 14 residues. The junction had 9 bases not matched to a gene; V was cut back by 11 bases and J by 6 bases. Here the CDR3 reads CALTTSGAINEQFF. The CDR3 nucleotides read TGCGCCCTAACGACTAGCGGGGCGATCAATGAGCAGTTCTTC.

This chain uses TRBV5-1 with TRBJ1-5; perhaps TRBD1 as D (6 bases). The CDR3 length is 17 residues. The V and J ends lost 4 bases and 0 bases respectively, with 17 bases between them. In germline, CDR1 is SGHRS, CDR2 YFSETQ. CDR3 residues: CASSRKTDSYSNQPQHF. The CDR3 bases are TGCGCCAGCAGCCGAAAAACGGACAGCTATAGCAATCAGCCCCAGCATTTT. Full variable domain (rest looked up from reference TRBV5-1 and TRBJ1-5): KAGVTQTPRYLIKTRGQQVTLSCSPISGHRSVSWYQQTPGQGLQFLFEYFSETQRNKGNFPGRFSGRQFSNSRSEMNVSTLELGDSALYLCASSRKTDSYSNQPQHFGDGTRLSIL.